The table lists the clone carrying this T cell receptor (beta chain) with a few counts. The antigen remains unidentified. CDR3 length: 12 amino acids. Trimming removed 7 bases from V and 6 bases from J, with 16 bases in between. Germline V gene sequence: CDR1 SQVTM, CDR2 ANQGSEA. The primer mix had 60 Vbeta and 13 Jbeta primers. TCRdb's table, derived via immunoSEQ multiplex PCR, lists solely in-frame clones and lacks some. This table has 150,000 to 200,000 clones, approximately 71% appearing once. The data derive from a study of cytomegalovirus exposure and HLA in healthy donors. Study in general: Early release data held 85 million or so unique TCRs from HLA-typed donors. Study findings and constraints: Associated with cytomegalovirus, according to the listing, were fewer than 200 TCR beta chains.

The receptor was derived from a male donor in good health and CMV-seronegative. This chain connects TRBV29-1 to TRBJ2-7, with D uncertain. Sample: PBMCs. CDR3 sequence: CSAGTGFLEQYF. The CDR3 nucleotides are TGCAGCGCCGGAACCGGGTTTCTCGAGCAGTACTTC.